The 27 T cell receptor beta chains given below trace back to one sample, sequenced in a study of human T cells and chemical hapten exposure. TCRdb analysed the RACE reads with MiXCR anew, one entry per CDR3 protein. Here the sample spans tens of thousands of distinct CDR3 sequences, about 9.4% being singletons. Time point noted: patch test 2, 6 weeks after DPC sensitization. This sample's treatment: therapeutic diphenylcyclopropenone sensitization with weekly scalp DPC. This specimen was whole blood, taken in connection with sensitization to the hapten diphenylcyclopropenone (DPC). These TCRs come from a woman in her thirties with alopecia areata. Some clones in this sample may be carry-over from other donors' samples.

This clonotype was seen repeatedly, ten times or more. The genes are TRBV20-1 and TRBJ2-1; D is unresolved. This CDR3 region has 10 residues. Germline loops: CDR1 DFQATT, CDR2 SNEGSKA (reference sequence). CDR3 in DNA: TGCAGCGCGATCCACAATGAGCAGTTCTTC. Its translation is CSAIHNEQFF.

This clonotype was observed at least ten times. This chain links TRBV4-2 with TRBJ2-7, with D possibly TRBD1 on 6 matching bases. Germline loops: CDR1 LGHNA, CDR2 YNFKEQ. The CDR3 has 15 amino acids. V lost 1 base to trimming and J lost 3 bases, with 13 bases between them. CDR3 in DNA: TGTGCCAGCAGCCAAGCAACAGGGCAAGACTACGAGCAGTACTTC. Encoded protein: CASSQATGQDYEQYF.

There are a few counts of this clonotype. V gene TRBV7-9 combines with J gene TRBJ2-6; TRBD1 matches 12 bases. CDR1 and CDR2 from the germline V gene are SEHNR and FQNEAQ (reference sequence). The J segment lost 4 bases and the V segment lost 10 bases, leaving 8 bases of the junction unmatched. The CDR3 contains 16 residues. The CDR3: CATTGTGGVGANVLTF. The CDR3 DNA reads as TGTGCCACCACCGGGACAGGGGGCGTCGGGGCCAACGTCCTGACTTTC.

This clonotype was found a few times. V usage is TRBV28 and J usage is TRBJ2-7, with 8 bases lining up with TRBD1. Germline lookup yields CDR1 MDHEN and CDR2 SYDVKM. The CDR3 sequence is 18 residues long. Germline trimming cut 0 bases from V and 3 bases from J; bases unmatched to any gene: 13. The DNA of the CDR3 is TGTGCCAGCAGTTTATGCCGGGGTAGGCAGGGGGCTTGCTACGAGCAGTACTTC. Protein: CASSLCRGRQGACYEQYF.

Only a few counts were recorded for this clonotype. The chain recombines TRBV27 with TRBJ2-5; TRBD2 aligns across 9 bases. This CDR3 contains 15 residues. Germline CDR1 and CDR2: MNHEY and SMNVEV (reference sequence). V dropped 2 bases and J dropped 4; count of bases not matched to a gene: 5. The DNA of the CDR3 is TGTGCCAGCAGTTTACTTAGCGGGAGTAGAGAGACCCAGTACTTC. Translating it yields CASSLLSGSRETQYF.

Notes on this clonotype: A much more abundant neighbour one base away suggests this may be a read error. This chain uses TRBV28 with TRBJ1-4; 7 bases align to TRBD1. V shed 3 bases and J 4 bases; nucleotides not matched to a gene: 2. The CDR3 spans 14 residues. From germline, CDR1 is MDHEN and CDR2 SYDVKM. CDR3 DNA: TGTGCCAGCAGTTTTCAGGGGGATAATGAAAAACTGTTTTTT. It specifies CASSFQGDNEKLFF.

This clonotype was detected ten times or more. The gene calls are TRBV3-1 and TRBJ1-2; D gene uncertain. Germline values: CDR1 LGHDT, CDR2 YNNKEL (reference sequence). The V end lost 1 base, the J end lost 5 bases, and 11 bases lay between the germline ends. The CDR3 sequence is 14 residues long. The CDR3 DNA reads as TGTGCCAGCAGCCAAGGTAGTGTCCGTTATGGCTACACCTTC. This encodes CASSQGSVRYGYTF.

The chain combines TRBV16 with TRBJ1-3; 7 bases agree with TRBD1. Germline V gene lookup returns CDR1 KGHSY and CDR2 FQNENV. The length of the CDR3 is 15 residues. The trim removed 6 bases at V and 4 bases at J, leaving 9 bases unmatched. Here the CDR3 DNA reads TGTGCCAGCAGTCGCGGGGGGACAGCAGGAAACACCATATATTTT. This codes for CASSRGGTAGNTIYF.

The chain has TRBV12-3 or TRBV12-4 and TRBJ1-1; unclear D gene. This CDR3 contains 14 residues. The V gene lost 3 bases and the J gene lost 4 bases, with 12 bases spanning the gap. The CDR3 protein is CASSFESEITEAFF. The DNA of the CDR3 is TGTGCCAGCAGTTTTGAGTCCGAGATCACTGAAGCTTTCTTT.

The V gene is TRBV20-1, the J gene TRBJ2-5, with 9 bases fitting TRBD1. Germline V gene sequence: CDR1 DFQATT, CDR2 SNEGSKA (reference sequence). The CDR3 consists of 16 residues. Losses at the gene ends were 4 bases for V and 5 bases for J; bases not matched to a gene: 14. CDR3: CSATTGGLRSGETQYF. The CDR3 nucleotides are TGCAGTGCTACGACAGGGGGTCTCCGAAGCGGGGAGACCCAGTACTTC.

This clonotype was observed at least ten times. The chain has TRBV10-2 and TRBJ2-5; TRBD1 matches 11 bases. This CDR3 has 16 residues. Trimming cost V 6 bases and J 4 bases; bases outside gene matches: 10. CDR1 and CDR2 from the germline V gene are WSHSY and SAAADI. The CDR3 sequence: CASSERRTGGRETQYF. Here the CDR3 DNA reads TGCGCCAGCAGCGAGAGGAGGACAGGGGGCAGAGAGACCCAGTACTTC.

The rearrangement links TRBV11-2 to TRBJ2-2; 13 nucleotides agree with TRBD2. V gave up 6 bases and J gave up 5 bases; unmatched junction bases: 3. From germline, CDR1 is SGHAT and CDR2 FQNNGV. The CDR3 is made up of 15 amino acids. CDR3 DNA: TGTGCCAGCAGACCGGGACTAGCGGGAACCGGGGAGCTGTTTTTT. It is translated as CASRPGLAGTGELFF.

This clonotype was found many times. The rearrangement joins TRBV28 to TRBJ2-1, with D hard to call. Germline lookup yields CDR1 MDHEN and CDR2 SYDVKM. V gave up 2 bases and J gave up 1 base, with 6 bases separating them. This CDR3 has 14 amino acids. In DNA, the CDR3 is TGTGCCAGCAGTTTAGAGAGATCCTACAATGAGCAGTTCTTC. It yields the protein CASSLERSYNEQFF.

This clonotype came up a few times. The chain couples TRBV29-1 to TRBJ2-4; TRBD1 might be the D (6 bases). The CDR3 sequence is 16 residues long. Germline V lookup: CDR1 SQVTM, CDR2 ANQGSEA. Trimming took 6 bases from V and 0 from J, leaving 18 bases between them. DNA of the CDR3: TGCAGCGTCCTGGATAGGGACAAGAAAGCCAAAAACATTCAGTACTTC. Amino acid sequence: CSVLDRDKKAKNIQYF. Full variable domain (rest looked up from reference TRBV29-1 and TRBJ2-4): SAVISQKPSRDICQRGTSLTIQCQVDSQVTMMFWYRQQPGQSLTLIATANQGSEATYESGFVIDKFPISRPNLTFSTLTVSNMSPEDSSIYLCSVLDRDKKAKNIQYFGAGTRLSVL.

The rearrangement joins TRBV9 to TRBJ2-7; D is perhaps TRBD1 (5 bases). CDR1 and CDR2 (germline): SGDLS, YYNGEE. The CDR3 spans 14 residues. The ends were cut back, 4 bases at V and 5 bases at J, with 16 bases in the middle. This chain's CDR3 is CASSREDRSHEQYF. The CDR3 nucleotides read TGTGCCAGCAGCCGAGAAGACAGATCCCACGAGCAGTACTTC.

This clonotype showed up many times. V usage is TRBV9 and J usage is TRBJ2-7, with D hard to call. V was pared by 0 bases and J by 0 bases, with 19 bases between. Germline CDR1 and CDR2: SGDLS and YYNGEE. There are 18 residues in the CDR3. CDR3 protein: CASSVGLSSRIRSYEQYF. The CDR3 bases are TGTGCCAGCAGCGTAGGACTGTCCTCCAGGATCCGCTCCTACGAGCAGTACTTC. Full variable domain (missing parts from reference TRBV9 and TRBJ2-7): DSGVTQTPKHLITATGQRVTLRCSPRSGDLSVYWYQQSLDQGLQFLIQYYNGEERAKGNILERFSAQQFPDLHSELNLSSLELGDSALYFCASSVGLSSRIRSYEQYFGPGTRLTVT.

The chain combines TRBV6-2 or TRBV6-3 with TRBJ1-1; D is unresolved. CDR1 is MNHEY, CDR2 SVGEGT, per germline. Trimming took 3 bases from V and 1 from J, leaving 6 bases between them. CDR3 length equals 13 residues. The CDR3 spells CASSYPPNTEAFF. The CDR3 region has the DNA TGTGCCAGCAGTTATCCTCCGAACACTGAAGCTTTCTTT.

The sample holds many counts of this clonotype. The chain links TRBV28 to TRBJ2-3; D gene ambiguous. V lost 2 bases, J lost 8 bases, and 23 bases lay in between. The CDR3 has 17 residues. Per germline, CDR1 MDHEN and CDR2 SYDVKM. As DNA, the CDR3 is TGTGCCAGCAGTTTAGTCCGACTTTCGAAGGCCCCCACTACGCAGTATTTT. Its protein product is CASSLVRLSKAPTTQYF. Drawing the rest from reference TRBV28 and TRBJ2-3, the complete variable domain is DVKVTQSSRYLVKRTGEKVFLECVQDMDHENMFWYRQDPGLGLRLIYFSYDVKMKEKGDIPEGYSVSREKKERFSLILESASTNQTSMYLCASSLVRLSKAPTTQYFGPGTRLTVL.

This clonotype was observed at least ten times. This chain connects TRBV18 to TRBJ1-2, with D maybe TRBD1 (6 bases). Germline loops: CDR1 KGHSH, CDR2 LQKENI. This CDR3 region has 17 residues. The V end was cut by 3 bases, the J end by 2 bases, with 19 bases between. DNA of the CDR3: TGTGCCAGCTCACCTTCGGTAGGCTCAGGGGCCAACTATGGCTACACCTTC. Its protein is CASSPSVGSGANYGYTF.

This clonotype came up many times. The CDR3 sequence: CASSKPPQVSRYSNQPQHF. In DNA, the CDR3 is TGTGCCAGCAGCAAACCTCCACAGGTCTCACGGTATAGCAATCAGCCCCAGCATTTT. V usage is TRBV21-1 and J usage is TRBJ1-5; the table's D call of TRBD1 was not tested on the DNA. TRBV21-1 is given as a pseudogene. The CDR3 is 19 residues long.

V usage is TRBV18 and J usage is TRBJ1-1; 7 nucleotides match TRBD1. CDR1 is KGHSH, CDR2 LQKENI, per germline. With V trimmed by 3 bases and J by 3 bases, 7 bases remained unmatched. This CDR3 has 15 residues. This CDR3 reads CASSPAEQGYTEAFF. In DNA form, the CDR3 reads TGTGCCAGCTCACCGGCGGAACAGGGGTACACTGAAGCTTTCTTT. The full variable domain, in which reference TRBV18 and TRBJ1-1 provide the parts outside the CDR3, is NAGVMQNPRHLVRRRGQEARLRCSPMKGHSHVYWYRQLPEEGLKFMVYLQKENIIDESGMPKERFSAEFPKEGPSILRIQQVVRGDSAAYFCASSPAEQGYTEAFFGQGTRLTVV.

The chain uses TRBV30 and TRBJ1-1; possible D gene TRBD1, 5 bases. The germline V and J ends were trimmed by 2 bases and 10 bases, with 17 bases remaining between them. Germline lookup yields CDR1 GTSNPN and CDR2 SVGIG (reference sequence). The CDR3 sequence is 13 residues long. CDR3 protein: CAWSTSKDMGAFF. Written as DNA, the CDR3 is TGTGCCTGGAGTACCTCAAAGGACATGGGAGCTTTCTTT.

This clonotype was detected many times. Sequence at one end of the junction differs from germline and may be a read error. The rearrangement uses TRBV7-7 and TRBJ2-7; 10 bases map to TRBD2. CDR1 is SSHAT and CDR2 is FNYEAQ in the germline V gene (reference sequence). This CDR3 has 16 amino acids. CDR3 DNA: TGTGCTAGCAGTGCCCCCCTAGCGGGAGAAGGCCACGAGCAGTACTTC. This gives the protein CASSAPLAGEGHEQYF.

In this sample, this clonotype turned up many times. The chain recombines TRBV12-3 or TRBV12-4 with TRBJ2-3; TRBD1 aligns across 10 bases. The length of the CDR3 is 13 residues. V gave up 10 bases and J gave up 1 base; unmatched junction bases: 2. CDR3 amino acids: CATGTGGTDTQYF. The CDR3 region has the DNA TGTGCCACCGGGACAGGGGGCACAGATACGCAGTATTTT.

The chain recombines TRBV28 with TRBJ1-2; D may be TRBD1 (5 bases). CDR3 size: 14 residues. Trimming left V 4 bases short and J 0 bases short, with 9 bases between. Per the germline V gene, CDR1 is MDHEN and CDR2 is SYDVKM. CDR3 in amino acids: CASSSSGTNYGYTF. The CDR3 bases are TGTGCCAGCAGTTCTTCAGGGACTAACTATGGCTACACCTTC.

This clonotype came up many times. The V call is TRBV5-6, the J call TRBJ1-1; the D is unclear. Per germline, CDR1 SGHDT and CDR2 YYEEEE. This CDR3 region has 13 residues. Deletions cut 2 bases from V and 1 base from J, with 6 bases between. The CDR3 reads CASSLRWNTEAFF. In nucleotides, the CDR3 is TGTGCCAGCAGCTTAAGATGGAACACTGAAGCTTTCTTT.

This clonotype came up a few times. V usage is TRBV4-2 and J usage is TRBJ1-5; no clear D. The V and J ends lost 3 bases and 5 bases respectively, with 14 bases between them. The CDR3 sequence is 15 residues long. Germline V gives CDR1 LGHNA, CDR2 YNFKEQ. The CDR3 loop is CASSQASETHQPQHF. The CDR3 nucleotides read TGTGCCAGCAGCCAGGCCTCGGAAACTCATCAGCCCCAGCATTTT.